This is a list of T cell receptor beta chains from one sample in a study of T-cell memory formation after mild COVID-19. TCRdb re-derived calls from the 5' RACE reads in MiXCR, one entry per CDR3 protein. The table includes 300,000 to 350,000 distinct CDR3 sequences, approximately 15% detected once. Sequencing was carried out using PBMCs or a T cell subset sorted from them (not recorded which). These receptors came from a young man who had mild COVID-19 (a few samples of this study predate the infection). Cell type and time point are not known. CDR3s include the opening cysteine and the closing phenylalanine or tryptophan. A D gene is named only where the DNA matches it firmly. Part of the rows lack a size; the others show once, few, many or a class for expanded clones.

v_gene	j_gene	abundance	d_gene	CDR3nt	CDR3aa
TRBV7-9	TRBJ2-3	-	-	TGTGCCAGCAGCTGGTGGGATACGCAGTATTTT	CASSWWDTQYF
TRBV18	TRBJ1-1	few	TRBD1	TGTGCCAGCTCACATTCTCAGGGGGGGAACACTGAAGCTTTCTTT	CASSHSQGGNTEAFF
TRBV5-1	TRBJ2-7	many	-	TGCGCCAGCAGTAATGGAGCGGGTCCCTCCTACGAGCAGTACTTC	CASSNGAGPSYEQYF
TRBV2	TRBJ2-5	few	-	TGTGCCAGCAGCGCCGAACCCCGGGAGACCCAGTACTTC	CASSAEPRETQYF
TRBV27	TRBJ2-1	-	-	TGTGCCAGCAGTGGCAACTACCTATCGCAGTTCTTC	CASSGNYLSQFF
TRBV20-1	TRBJ2-3	few	TRBD2	TGCAGTGCTGGAGCGGGGGGATCAGATACGCAGTATTTT	CSAGAGGSDTQYF
TRBV5-1	TRBJ2-2	many	TRBD1	TGCGCCAGCAGCCCTCGGACAGGGAACACCGGGGAGCTGTTTTTT	CASSPRTGNTGELFF
TRBV15	TRBJ1-1	many	-	TGTGCCACCAGCAGAGGGTTTAACAGGAGGAACACTGAAGCTTTCTTT	CATSRGFNRRNTEAFF
TRBV3-1	TRBJ1-2	-	-	TGTGCCAGCAGCCACTCCACAGGGTTCGGCTACACCTTC	CASSHSTGFGYTF
TRBV10-3	TRBJ2-5	-	TRBD1	TGTGCCATCAGTGAAAGTAGGACAGGATCGACGGCCCAGTACTTC	CAISESRTGSTAQYF
TRBV6-5	TRBJ2-3	-	-	TGTGCCAGCATGCGGGACAGAGGGCGCACAGATACGCAGTATTTT	CASMRDRGRTDTQYF
TRBV19	TRBJ1-5	few	-	TGTGCCAGTTCCTGGGAGCTGGCGCGCTATCAGCCCCAGCATTTT	CASSWELARYQPQHF
TRBV5-1	TRBJ1-4	-	-	TGCGCCAGCAGCTTCCGGGGCTTTCGAGAAAAACTGTTTTTT	CASSFRGFREKLFF
TRBV7-3	TRBJ1-2	-	TRBD1	TGTGCCAGCAGCTTAAGCCCTTTGACAGGGGGCAATGGCTACACCTTC	CASSLSPLTGGNGYTF
TRBV5-1	TRBJ1-2	few	-	TGCGCCAGCAGCTCCGAAACAGGGCCCTATGGCTACACCTTC	CASSSETGPYGYTF
TRBV29-1	TRBJ2-1	few	-	TGCAGCGTTGAATCCGGCGGAGCAATAAATGAGCAGTTCTTC	CSVESGGAINEQFF
TRBV4-1	TRBJ2-7	-	-	TGCGCCAGCAGCCAAGTAACACAGCCTCACCCCTACGAGCAGTACTTC	CASSQVTQPHPYEQYF
TRBV5-4	TRBJ2-3	few	-	TGTGCCAGCAGCGCGGCAACGATCACAGATACGCAGTATTTT	CASSAATITDTQYF
TRBV6-2/TRBV6-3	TRBJ1-5	-	-	TGTGCCAGCAGTTACACGGAGTATAGCAATCAGCCCCAGCATTTT	CASSYTEYSNQPQHF
TRBV12-3/TRBV12-4	TRBJ1-2	few	-	TGTGCCAGCAGTTTGCTGGGCTACACCTTC	CASSLLGYTF
TRBV29-1	TRBJ1-1	-	-	TGCAGCGTTACGGACACTGCACCTGAAGCTTTCTTT	CSVTDTAPEAFF
TRBV20-1	TRBJ2-5	-	-	TGCAGTGCCCCCGAGGGGGGACAAGAGACCCAGTACTTC	CSAPEGGQETQYF
TRBV5-5	TRBJ2-3	few	-	TGTGCCAGCAGCTTCGAACGAGGGGGTAGCCTATATACGCAGTATTTT	CASSFERGGSLYTQYF
TRBV4-3	TRBJ2-3	-	-	TGCGCCAGCAGCCAGAGACATTACATGAGCAGCACAGATACGCAGTATTTT	CASSQRHYMSSTDTQYF